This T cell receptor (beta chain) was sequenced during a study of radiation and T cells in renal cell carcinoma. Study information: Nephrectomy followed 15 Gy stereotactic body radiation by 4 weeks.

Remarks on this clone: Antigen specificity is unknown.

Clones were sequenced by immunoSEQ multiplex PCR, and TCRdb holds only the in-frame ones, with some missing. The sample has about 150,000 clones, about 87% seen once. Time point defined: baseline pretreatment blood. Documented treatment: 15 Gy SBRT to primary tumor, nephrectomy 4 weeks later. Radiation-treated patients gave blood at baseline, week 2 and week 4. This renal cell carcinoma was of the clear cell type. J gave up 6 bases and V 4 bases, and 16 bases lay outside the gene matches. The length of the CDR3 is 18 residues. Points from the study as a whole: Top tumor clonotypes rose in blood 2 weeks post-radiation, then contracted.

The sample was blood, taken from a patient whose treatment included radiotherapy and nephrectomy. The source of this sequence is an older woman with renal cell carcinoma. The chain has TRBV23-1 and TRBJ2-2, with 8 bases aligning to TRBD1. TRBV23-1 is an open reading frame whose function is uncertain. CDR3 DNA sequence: TGCGCCAGCAGTCTTCGGGTCGAGGGACAGGCCCATGCCGGGGAGCTGTTTTTT. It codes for CASSLRVEGQAHAGELFF.